These 24 T cell receptor beta chains were all obtained from the same sample, sequenced in a study of T cells in Graves' hyperthyroidism and ophthalmopathy. RNA transcripts were the template for amplifying TCR beta CDR3 regions. HTBI primers drove first-round RT-PCR of the TCR CDR3. Each CDR3 protein gets one entry after TCRdb re-called the multiplex PCR reads with MiXCR. The profile shows 700,000 to 950,000 distinct CDR3 sequences, approximately 40% of them singletons. Sequencing was done on a sample of blood. These receptors were taken from a woman aged 40 to 49 with Graves' hyperthyroidism.

The V call is TRBV19, the J call TRBJ2-7; 8 positions match TRBD1. Trimming took 8 bases from V and 2 from J; bases not matched to a gene: 5. The CDR3 extends over 13 amino acids. CDR1 and CDR2 from the germline V gene are LNHDA and SQIVND (reference sequence). The DNA for the CDR3 is TGTGCCAGTGGCCGGACAGGGACCTACGAGCAGTACTTC. Its translation is CASGRTGTYEQYF.

The chain carries TRBV20-1 and TRBJ1-2; D is perhaps TRBD1 (5 bases). The V gene's germline CDR1 is DFQATT and CDR2 SNEGSKA (reference sequence). V lost 0 bases, J lost 7 bases, and 18 bases lay in between. The CDR3 totals 15 residues. The DNA of the CDR3 is TGCAGTGCTAGAGAATCTGACAGACCTTCTCCTGGCTACACCTTC. Protein sequence: CSARESDRPSPGYTF.

In this sample, this clonotype turned up a few times. CDR3 bases: TGTGCCACCAGCAGGTCCCTAGGGAACACTGAAGCTTTCTTT. The encoded protein is CATSRSLGNTEAFF. V is TRBV15 and J is TRBJ1-1; D is unresolved. V was cut by 3 bases and J by 1 base, with 9 bases left in between. Germline CDR1 LNHNV, CDR2 YYDKDF (reference sequence). The CDR3 contains 14 residues.

This clonotype was recorded at least ten times. The chain links TRBV7-9 to TRBJ1-5, with a possible D match to TRBD1 (6 bases). The CDR3 runs to 13 residues. Germline V gene lookup returns CDR1 SEHNR and CDR2 FQNEAQ (reference sequence). Trimming cost V 5 bases and J 6 bases, with 11 bases left between them. The CDR3 region has the DNA TGTGCCAGCAGCCTAGGGGGTACTCAGCCCCAGCATTTT. Amino acid sequence: CASSLGGTQPQHF. The full variable domain, completed using reference TRBV7-9 and TRBJ1-5, is DTGVSQNPRHKITKRGQNVTFRCDPISEHNRLYWYRQTLGQGPEFLTYFQNEAQLEKSRLLSDRFSAERPKGSFSTLEIQRTEQGDSAMYLCASSLGGTQPQHFGDGTRLSIL.

This clonotype was observed at least ten times. The chain couples TRBV7-9 to TRBJ1-4; 8 bases fit TRBD1. Losses at the gene ends were 5 bases for V and 8 bases for J; bases not matched to a gene: 7. This CDR3 is 14 amino acids long. Germline CDR1 and CDR2: SEHNR and FQNEAQ (reference sequence). CDR3 sequence (DNA): TGTGCCAGCAGCGAGGACAGGGCAGGGGAAAAACTGTTTTTT. Its translation: CASSEDRAGEKLFF.

This clonotype was counted many times. The DNA for the CDR3 is TGCGCCAGCAGCTCGGCCCAGGGCGGCAATGGCTACACCTTC. It encodes CASSSAQGGNGYTF. The chain couples TRBV5-1 to TRBJ1-2; D may be TRBD1 (5 bases). This CDR3 is built from 14 residues. Per the germline V gene, CDR1 is SGHRS and CDR2 is YFSETQ. Trimming stripped 3 bases from V and 6 bases from J, with 15 bases between.

The rearrangement joins TRBV7-2 to TRBJ1-1; D is perhaps TRBD1 (6 bases). CDR3 length: 14 residues. Germline-derived CDR1 and CDR2 are SGHTA and FQGNSA. Between the trimmed V and J ends, which lost 5 bases and 5 bases, there was a span of 15 bases. This chain's CDR3 is CASSRSGASTEAFF. The CDR3 coding sequence is TGTGCCAGCAGCCGCTCAGGGGCGAGTACTGAAGCTTTCTTT.

This clonotype was seen once. Since no conserved phenylalanine or tryptophan closes the CDR3, a read error is the likely cause. The limits of the CDR3 on the DNA are not certain, so only TCRdb's listed CDR3 is given. The chain uses TRBV2 and TRBJ2-6; the DNA was not compared with TRBD2, the D call given in the table. The germline V gene encodes CDR1 SNHLY and CDR2 FYNNEI. The CDR3 totals 9 residues, both ends included. Here the CDR3 reads CASSLAGLT.

The chain joins TRBV6-5 to TRBJ2-7; D gene ambiguous. Trimming took 2 bases from V and 2 from J, leaving 7 bases between them. The length of the CDR3 is 13 residues. Germline CDR1 and CDR2: MNHEY and SVGAGI. For the CDR3, the DNA is TGTGCCAGCAGTTACGGGTGGACCTACGAGCAGTACTTC. Translated, it gives CASSYGWTYEQYF.

The chain carries TRBV20-1 and TRBJ2-5; D might be TRBD1 or TRBD2, each matching 5 bases. The germline V and J ends were trimmed by 1 base and 3 bases, with 9 bases remaining between them. The CDR3 is 13 residues long. Germline V CDR1 and CDR2: DFQATT, SNEGSKA (reference sequence). The CDR3 DNA reads as TGCAGTGCTAGAGGAGAGGGGAAAGAGACCCAGTACTTC. Amino acids: CSARGEGKETQYF.

The V call is TRBV19, the J call TRBJ1-5; the D gene is possibly TRBD1 (6 bases). Deletions cut 5 bases from V and 1 base from J, with 15 bases between. CDR3 size: 16 residues. CDR1 is LNHDA and CDR2 is SQIVND in the germline V gene (reference sequence). The CDR3 sequence is CASSARPGDSNQPQHF. The CDR3 DNA is TGTGCCAGTAGTGCTCGACCAGGGGACAGCAATCAGCCCCAGCATTTT.

The rearrangement links TRBV12-3 or TRBV12-4 to TRBJ1-5; 9 nucleotides match TRBD1. The CDR3 extends over 20 amino acids. Germline trimming cut 6 bases from V and 2 bases from J; bases unmatched to any gene: 20. In DNA, the CDR3 is TGTGCCAGCAGCCCTTCCGGGACAGGGTTTGTTGGCTATGGCAATCAGCCCCAGCATTTT. Protein: CASSPSGTGFVGYGNQPQHF.

The chain recombines TRBV20-1 with TRBJ2-5, with D hard to call. Germline V CDR1 and CDR2: DFQATT, SNEGSKA (reference sequence). The CDR3 has 10 amino acids. Trimming removed 0 bases at V and 9 bases at J, with 5 bases between. The CDR3 bases are TGCAGTGCTAGAGATGGGGCCCAGTACTTC. Residues: CSARDGAQYF.

The chain has TRBV7-9 and TRBJ2-5; 7 positions agree with TRBD1. The CDR3 spans 17 residues. Germline V CDR1 and CDR2: SEHNR, FQNEAQ (reference sequence). Trimming took 5 bases from V and 4 from J; bases not matched to a gene: 16. In nucleotides, the CDR3 is TGTGCCAGCAGCCACGAGAGGATCGGGACAGTCGGAGAGACCCAGTACTTC. Protein product: CASSHERIGTVGETQYF.

As regards this clonotype: The junction and the germline gene differ at one end; a read error may be behind it. This sequence joins TRBV10-3 and TRBJ2-2; the match to TRBD1 covers 7 bases. Germline loops: CDR1 ENHRY, CDR2 SYGVKD. CDR3 length: 17 residues. CDR3 region: CAISESSGQTPQGEQFF. The CDR3 region has the DNA TGTGCCATCAGTGAGTCTTCGGGACAGACCCCTCAGGGTGAGCAGTTTTTT.

In its sample, this clonotype was seen many times. The V gene is TRBV2, the J gene TRBJ1-3; 7 nucleotides agree with TRBD1. Germline CDR1 is SNHLY and CDR2 is FYNNEI. The CDR3 consists of 13 residues. Trimming took 7 bases from V and 4 from J; bases not matched to a gene: 4. The CDR3 bases are TGTGCCAGCAAAACAGGGGACGGAAACACCATATATTTT. It translates to CASKTGDGNTIYF.

This clonotype was recorded a few times. V usage is TRBV7-2 and J usage is TRBJ1-4; no clear D gene. This CDR3 region has 14 residues. The germline CDR1 and CDR2 sequences are SGHTA and FQGNSA. Trimming cost V 5 bases and J 8 bases, with 15 bases left between them. The CDR3 sequence is CASSPQLVEEKLFF. CDR3 DNA sequence: TGTGCCAGCAGCCCCCAATTAGTGGAAGAAAAACTGTTTTTT.

This clonotype was seen ten or more times. The chain employs TRBV7-2 and TRBJ2-5, with D possibly being TRBD1 (7 bases). This CDR3 is 14 amino acids long. From germline, CDR1 is SGHTA and CDR2 FQGNSA. V lost 5 bases, J lost 9 bases, and 19 bases lay in between. The CDR3: CASSQLTGRLSQYF. CDR3 bases: TGTGCCAGCAGCCAACTGACAGGGAGGTTGTCCCAGTACTTC.

This clonotype has ten or more counts. V and J are TRBV7-9 and TRBJ1-2; TRBD1 might be the D (5 bases). V was shortened by 1 base and J by 11 bases, with 14 bases between the two germline ends. CDR1 is SEHNR and CDR2 is FQNEAQ in the germline V gene (reference sequence). CDR3 length: 13 residues. CDR3 residues: CASSLGDVPGYTF. CDR3 nucleotides: TGTGCCAGCAGCTTAGGGGACGTACCGGGATACACCTTC. The full variable domain, its missing parts supplied by reference TRBV7-9 and TRBJ1-2, is DTGVSQNPRHKITKRGQNVTFRCDPISEHNRLYWYRQTLGQGPEFLTYFQNEAQLEKSRLLSDRFSAERPKGSFSTLEIQRTEQGDSAMYLCASSLGDVPGYTFGSGTRLTVV.

The chain joins TRBV20-1 to TRBJ2-7, with 12 bases that match TRBD2. V was clipped by 6 bases and J by 1 base; unmatched bases: 13. Per the germline V gene, CDR1 is DFQATT and CDR2 is SNEGSKA (reference sequence). CDR3 size: 17 residues. The CDR3 region is CSAILAGGASPSYEQYF. CDR3 coding DNA: TGCAGTGCGATCCTAGCGGGAGGGGCCTCCCCATCCTACGAGCAGTACTTC.

The count of this clonotype is one. This chain joins TRBV10-1 and TRBJ2-7; D call uncertain. With the DNA end fitting TRBJ2-1 better, the J assignment may be wrong. The CDR3 runs to 15 residues. The germline gives CDR1 WNHNN, CDR2 SYGVQD (reference sequence). CDR3 sequence: CASRPREGLRVEQFF. The CDR3 DNA follows: TGCGCCAGCAGGCCCCGTGAAGGGTTACGGGTTGAGCAGTTCTTC.

In this sample, this clonotype turned up a few times. A junction end diverges from the germline sequence, so it may reflect a read error. The chain couples TRBV10-3 to TRBJ1-1; 7 positions agree with TRBD1. Germline V gene sequence: CDR1 ENHRY, CDR2 SYGVKD. This CDR3 has 13 residues. CDR3: CASSRDRESSAFF. In nucleotides, the CDR3 is TGTGCCAGCAGTCGCGACAGGGAGTCCTCCGCTTTCTTT.

With regard to this clonotype: Being one base from a much bigger clone, this may be a read error. This chain links TRBV12-3 or TRBV12-4 with TRBJ2-7; 9 positions agree with TRBD1. The CDR3 is 14 residues long. The V gene end was trimmed by 4 bases and the J gene end by 4 bases; junction bases not matched to a gene: 5. The CDR3 is CASSSSQGAYEQYF. CDR3 coding DNA: TGTGCCAGCAGTTCTTCACAGGGGGCTTACGAGCAGTACTTC.

This clonotype was counted ten times or more. V and J are TRBV10-3 and TRBJ2-5; D is undetermined. Germline V gives CDR1 ENHRY, CDR2 SYGVKD. The CDR3 sequence is 13 residues long. The V and J ends lost 3 bases and 5 bases respectively, with 10 bases between them. This CDR3 reads CAISESEYETQYF. Written as DNA, the CDR3 is TGTGCCATCAGTGAAAGTGAATATGAGACCCAGTACTTC.